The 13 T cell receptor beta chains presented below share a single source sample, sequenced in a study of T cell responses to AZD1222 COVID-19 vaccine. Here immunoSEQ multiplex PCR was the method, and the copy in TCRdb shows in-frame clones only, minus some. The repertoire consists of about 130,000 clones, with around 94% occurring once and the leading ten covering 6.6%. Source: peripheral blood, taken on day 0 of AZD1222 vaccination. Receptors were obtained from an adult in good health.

The CDR3, as DNA: TGTGCCAGCAGTTCCGGGACAGGGATCCTCTATGGCTACACCTTC. The encoded protein is CASSSGTGILYGYTF. The chain is built from TRBV6-5 and TRBJ1-2; the match to TRBD1 covers 9 bases. Germline CDR1 MNHEY, CDR2 SVGAGI. V dropped 4 bases and J dropped 4; count of bases not matched to a gene: 7. The CDR3 runs to 15 residues.

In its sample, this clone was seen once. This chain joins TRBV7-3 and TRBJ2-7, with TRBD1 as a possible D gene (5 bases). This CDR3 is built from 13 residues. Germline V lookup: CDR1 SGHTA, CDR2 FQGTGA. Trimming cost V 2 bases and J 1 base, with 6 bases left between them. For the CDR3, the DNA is TGTGCCAGCAGCTTAGACAGATCCTACGAGCAGTACTTC. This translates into CASSLDRSYEQYF.

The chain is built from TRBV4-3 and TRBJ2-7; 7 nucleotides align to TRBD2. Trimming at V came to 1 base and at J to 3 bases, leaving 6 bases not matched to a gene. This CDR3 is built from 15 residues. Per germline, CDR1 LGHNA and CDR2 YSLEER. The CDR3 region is CASSQGPSGYYEQYF. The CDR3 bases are TGCGCCAGCAGCCAAGGACCTAGCGGTTACTACGAGCAGTACTTC.

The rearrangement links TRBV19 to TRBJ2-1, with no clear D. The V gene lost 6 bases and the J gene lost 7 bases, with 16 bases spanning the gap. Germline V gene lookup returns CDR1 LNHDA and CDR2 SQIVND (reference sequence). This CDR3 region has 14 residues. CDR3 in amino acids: CASSPGSGLNEQFF. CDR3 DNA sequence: TGTGCCAGTAGCCCCGGGTCTGGCCTTAATGAGCAGTTCTTC.

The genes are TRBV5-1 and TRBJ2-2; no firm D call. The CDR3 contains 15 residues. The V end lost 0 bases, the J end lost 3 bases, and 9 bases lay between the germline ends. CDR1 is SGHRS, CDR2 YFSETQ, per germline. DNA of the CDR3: TGCGCCAGCAGCTTGGCGGCGGTGGACACCGGGGAGCTGTTTTTT. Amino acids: CASSLAAVDTGELFF. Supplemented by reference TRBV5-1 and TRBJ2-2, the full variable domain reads KAGVTQTPRYLIKTRGQQVTLSCSPISGHRSVSWYQQTPGQGLQFLFEYFSETQRNKGNFPGRFSGRQFSNSRSEMNVSTLELGDSALYLCASSLAAVDTGELFFGEGSRLTVL.

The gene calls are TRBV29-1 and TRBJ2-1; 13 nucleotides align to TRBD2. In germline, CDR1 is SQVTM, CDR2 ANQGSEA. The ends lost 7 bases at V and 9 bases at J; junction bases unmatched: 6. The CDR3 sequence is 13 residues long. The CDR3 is CSAPGLAGFEQFF. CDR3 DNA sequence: TGCAGCGCTCCGGGACTAGCGGGATTTGAGCAGTTCTTC.

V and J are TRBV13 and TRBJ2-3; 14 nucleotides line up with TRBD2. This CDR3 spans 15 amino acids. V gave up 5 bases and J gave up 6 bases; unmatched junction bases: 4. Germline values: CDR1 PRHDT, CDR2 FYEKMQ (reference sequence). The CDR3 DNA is TGTGCCAGCAGCACCCGGACTAGCGGGAGGGATACGCAGTATTTT. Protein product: CASSTRTSGRDTQYF.

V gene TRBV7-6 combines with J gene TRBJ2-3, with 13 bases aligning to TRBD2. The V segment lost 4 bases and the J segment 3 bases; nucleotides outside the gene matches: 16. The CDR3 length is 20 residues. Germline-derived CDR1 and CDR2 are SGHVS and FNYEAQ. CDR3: CASSSMTSGRPSASTDTQYF. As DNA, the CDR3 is TGTGCCAGCAGCTCTATGACTAGCGGGAGGCCCTCGGCTTCAACAGATACGCAGTATTTT.

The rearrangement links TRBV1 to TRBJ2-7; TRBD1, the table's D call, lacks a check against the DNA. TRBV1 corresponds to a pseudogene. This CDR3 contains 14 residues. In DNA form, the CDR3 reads TGCACCAGCGGGGGACAGGGGGATCCCTACGAGCAGTACTTC. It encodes CTSGGQGDPYEQYF.

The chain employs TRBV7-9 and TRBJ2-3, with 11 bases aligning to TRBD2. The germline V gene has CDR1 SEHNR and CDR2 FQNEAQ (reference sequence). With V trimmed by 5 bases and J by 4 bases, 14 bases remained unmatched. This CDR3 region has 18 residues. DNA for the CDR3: TGTGCCAGCAGCCCCGGGATAGCGGGAGGGCCGATGGCAGATACGCAGTATTTT. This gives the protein CASSPGIAGGPMADTQYF.

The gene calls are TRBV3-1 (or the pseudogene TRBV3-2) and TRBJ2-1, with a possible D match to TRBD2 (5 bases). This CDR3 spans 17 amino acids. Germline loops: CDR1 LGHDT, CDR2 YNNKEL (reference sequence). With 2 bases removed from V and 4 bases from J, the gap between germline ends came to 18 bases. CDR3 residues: CASSQLPGSLGYNEQFF. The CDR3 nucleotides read TGTGCCAGCAGCCAATTACCGGGATCCCTGGGGTACAATGAGCAGTTCTTC.

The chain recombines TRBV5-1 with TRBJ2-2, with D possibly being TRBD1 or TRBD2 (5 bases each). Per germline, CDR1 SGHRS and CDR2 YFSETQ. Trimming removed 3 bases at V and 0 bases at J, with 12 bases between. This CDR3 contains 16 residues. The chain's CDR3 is CASSSLGVANTGELFF. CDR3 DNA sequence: TGCGCCAGCAGCTCCCTGGGGGTAGCGAACACCGGGGAGCTGTTTTTT.

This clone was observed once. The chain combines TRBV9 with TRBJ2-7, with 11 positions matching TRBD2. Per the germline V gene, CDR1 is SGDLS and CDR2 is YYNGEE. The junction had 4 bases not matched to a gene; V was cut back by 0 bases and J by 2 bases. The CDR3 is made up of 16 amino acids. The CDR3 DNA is TGTGCCAGCAGCGTAGGCGGGACTAGCGGCGCCTACGAGCAGTACTTC. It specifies CASSVGGTSGAYEQYF. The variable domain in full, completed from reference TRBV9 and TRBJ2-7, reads DSGVTQTPKHLITATGQRVTLRCSPRSGDLSVYWYQQSLDQGLQFLIQYYNGEERAKGNILERFSAQQFPDLHSELNLSSLELGDSALYFCASSVGGTSGAYEQYFGPGTRLTVT.